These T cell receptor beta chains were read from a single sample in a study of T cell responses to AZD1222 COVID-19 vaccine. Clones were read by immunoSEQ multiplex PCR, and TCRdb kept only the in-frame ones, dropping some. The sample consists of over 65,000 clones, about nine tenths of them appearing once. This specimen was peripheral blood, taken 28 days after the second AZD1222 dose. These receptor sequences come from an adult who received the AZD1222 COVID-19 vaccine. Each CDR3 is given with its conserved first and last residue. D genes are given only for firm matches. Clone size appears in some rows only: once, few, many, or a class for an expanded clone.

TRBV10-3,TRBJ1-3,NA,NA,TGTGCCATCAGTGAGTCACATTTACCAAGCTCTGGAAACACCATATATTTT,CAISESHLPSSGNTIYF
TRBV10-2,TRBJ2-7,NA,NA,TGCGCCAGCAGTGCGGGTTTCTACGAGCAGTACTTC,CASSAGFYEQYF
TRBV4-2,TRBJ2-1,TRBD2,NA,TGTGCCAGCAGCCAAGCGGATACGGGGGGAACCAATGAGCAGTTCTTC,CASSQADTGGTNEQFF
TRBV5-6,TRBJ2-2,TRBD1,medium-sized,TGTGCCAGCACCCTGAGACAGGGGGCCCTTGCCGGGGAGCTGTTTTTT,CASTLRQGALAGELFF
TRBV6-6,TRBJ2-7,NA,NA,TGTGCCAGCAGTTTGGTCGGAGGGAGCCTCCATCTCGAGCAGTACTTC,CASSLVGGSLHLEQYF
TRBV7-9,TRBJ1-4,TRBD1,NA,TGTGCCAGCACCCTCACCGGGACAGGGGGCCACGAAAAACTGTTTTTT,CASTLTGTGGHEKLFF
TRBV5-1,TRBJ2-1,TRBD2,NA,TGCGCCAGCAGCTTGGTAGCGGGAGCGGACAATGAGCAGTTCTTC,CASSLVAGADNEQFF
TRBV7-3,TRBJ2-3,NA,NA,TGTGCCAGCAGCCCCATGGGCGGAGGGTCCACAGATACGCAGTATTTT,CASSPMGGGSTDTQYF
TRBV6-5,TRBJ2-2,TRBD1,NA,TGTGCCAGCAGTTACGGGACAGCGATGAACACCGGGGAGCTGTTTTTT,CASSYGTAMNTGELFF
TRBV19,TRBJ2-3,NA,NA,TGTGCCAGTAGTCCCCCGGCGGATACGCAGTATTTT,CASSPPADTQYF
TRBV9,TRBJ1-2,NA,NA,TGTGCCAGCAGCCGTATTGACAGTAACTATGGCTACACCTTC,CASSRIDSNYGYTF
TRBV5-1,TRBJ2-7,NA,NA,TGCGCCAGCAGCCTCGGCCCCGACATGCCCTACGAGCAGTACTTC,CASSLGPDMPYEQYF
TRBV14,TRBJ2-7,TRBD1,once,TGTGCCAGCAGCCCTTCTGCAGGGGGCGCGGACGGGTACTCCTACGAGCAGTACTTC,CASSPSAGGADGYSYEQYF
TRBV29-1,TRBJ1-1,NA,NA,TGCAGCGCTATCGTGGGGGCTCGAACTGAAGCTTTCTTT,CSAIVGARTEAFF
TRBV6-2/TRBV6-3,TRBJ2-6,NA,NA,TGTGCCAGCAGTTACTCGGTCTCTGGGGCCAACGTCCTGACTTTC,CASSYSVSGANVLTF
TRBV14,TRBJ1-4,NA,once,TGTGCCAGCAGCCAAGGGGGGCGAGAGGGGACAAATGAAAAACTGTTTTTT,CASSQGGREGTNEKLFF
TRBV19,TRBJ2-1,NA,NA,TGTGCCAGTAGTGTATACAGGGTGGTCGTCTACAATGAGCAGTTCTTC,CASSVYRVVVYNEQFF
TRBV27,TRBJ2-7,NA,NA,TGTGCCAGCAGTTTCCTCACCCGGGATCCTTACGAGCAGTACTTC,CASSFLTRDPYEQYF
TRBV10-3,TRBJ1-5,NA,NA,TGTGCCATCAGTGAGTCGATTTTAACCGGCAGCAGCAATCAGCCCCAGCATTTT,CAISESILTGSSNQPQHF
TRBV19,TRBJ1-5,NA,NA,TGTGCCAGTAGTATATACGGGACGAACAATCAGCCCCAGCATTTT,CASSIYGTNNQPQHF
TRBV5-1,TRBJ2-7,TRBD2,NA,TGCGCCAGCAGCTTTGGGGGAGGGCCCGAGCAGTACTTC,CASSFGGGPEQYF
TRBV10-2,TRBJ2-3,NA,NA,TGCGCCAGCACGGCCAGGATCACAGATACGCAGTATTTT,CASTARITDTQYF
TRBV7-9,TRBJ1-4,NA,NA,TGTGCCAGCAGCCATCCCCAGACCCTCTCCGGTGAAAAACTGTTTTTT,CASSHPQTLSGEKLFF
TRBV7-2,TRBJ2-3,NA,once,TGTGCCAGCAGCTTTAGGGAGGCCCTAGGACGTACTAGCACAGATACGCAGTATTTT,CASSFREALGRTSTDTQYF
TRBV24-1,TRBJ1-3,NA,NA,TGTGCCCCCGATGGGGAGAAGGATCTAGCTGGAAACACCATATATTTT,CAPDGEKDLAGNTIYF
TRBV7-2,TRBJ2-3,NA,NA,TGTGCCAGCAGCTTAGTGGGATTCACAGATACGCAGTATTTT,CASSLVGFTDTQYF
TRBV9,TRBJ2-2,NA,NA,TGTGCCAGCAGCGTCACTTCAGGCGGGGCGGGACGGAACACCGGGGAGCTGTTTTTT,CASSVTSGGAGRNTGELFF
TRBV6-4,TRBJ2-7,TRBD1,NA,TGTGCCAGCAGTGCAAACAGGGGGCACGAGCAGTACTTC,CASSANRGHEQYF
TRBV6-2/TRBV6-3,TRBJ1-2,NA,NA,TGTGCCAGCAGCCCTGGACTATTTAAACCCCTCTATGGCTACACCTTC,CASSPGLFKPLYGYTF
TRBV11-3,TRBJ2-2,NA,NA,TGTGCCAGCAGCTTAGGGTTGTCTAGCGCAGGCACCGGGGAGCTGTTTTTT,CASSLGLSSAGTGELFF
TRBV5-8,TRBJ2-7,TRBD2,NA,TGTGCCAGCAGCTTGTCGATTATAGCGGGGGGTTCCTACGAGCAGTACTTC,CASSLSIIAGGSYEQYF
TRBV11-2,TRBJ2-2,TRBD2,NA,TGTGCCAGCAGCTCCGGACTAGCGGGAGGGAACACCGGGGAGCTGTTTTTT,CASSSGLAGGNTGELFF
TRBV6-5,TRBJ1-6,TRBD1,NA,TGTGCCAGCAGGGAGGGGGCAGCCTATAATTCACCCCTCCACTTT,CASREGAAYNSPLHF
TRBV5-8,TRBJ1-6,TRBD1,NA,TGTGCCAGCAGCTTGGCCGCGACAGGGGAGTCACCCCTCCACTTT,CASSLAATGESPLHF
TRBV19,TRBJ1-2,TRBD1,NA,TGTGCCAGTAGTGACGACAGGGAGCATGGCTACACCTTC,CASSDDREHGYTF
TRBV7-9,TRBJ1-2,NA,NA,TGTGCCAGCAGCTTAGTGGGTGTCTATGGCTACACCTTC,CASSLVGVYGYTF
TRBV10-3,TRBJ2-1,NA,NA,TGTGCCATCAGTGAGTCTGGGGGTGAGCAGTTCTTC,CAISESGGEQFF
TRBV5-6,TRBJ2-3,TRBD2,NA,TGTGCCAGCAGCTACTACGCGGGGGGCCGTCGCACAGATACGCAGTATTTT,CASSYYAGGRRTDTQYF
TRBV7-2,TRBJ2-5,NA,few,TGTGCCAGCAGAGGGGAGACCCAGTACTTC,CASRGETQYF
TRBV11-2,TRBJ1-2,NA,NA,TGTGCCAGCAGCTTATCGGAACCTCGGGGGGCTCTCTATGGCTACACCTTC,CASSLSEPRGALYGYTF
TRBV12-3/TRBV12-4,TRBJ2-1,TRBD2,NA,TGTGCCAGCAGGGGGGACTACTCCAATGAGCAGTTCTTC,CASRGDYSNEQFF
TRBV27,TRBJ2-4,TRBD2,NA,TGTGCCAGCAGTTTACCTAGCGGGAGGACCAAAAACATTCAGTACTTC,CASSLPSGRTKNIQYF
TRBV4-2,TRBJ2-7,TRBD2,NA,TGTGCCAGCAGTGGAGGACTAGCCCCTTCCTACGAGCAGTACTTC,CASSGGLAPSYEQYF
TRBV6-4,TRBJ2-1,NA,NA,TGTGCCAGCGGGTGGGACGAGTACAATGAGCAGTTCTTC,CASGWDEYNEQFF
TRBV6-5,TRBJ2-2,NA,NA,TGTGCCAGCAGTTACTCGCTCAACACCGGGGAGCTGTTTTTT,CASSYSLNTGELFF
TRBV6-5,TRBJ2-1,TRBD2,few,TGTGCCAGCAGTTACTCTGGCGGGAGAAAGAATGAGCAGTTCTTC,CASSYSGGRKNEQFF
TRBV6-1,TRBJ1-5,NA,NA,TGTGCCAGCAGTGAAGCCCCGAGGACGGGCAATCAGCCCCAGCATTTT,CASSEAPRTGNQPQHF
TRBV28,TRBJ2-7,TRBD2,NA,TGTGCCAGCAGTTCCCACCTAACGGGGGCTGTAGGGACTAGCGGGAGCCACGAGCAGTACTTC,CASSSHLTGAVGTSGSHEQYF
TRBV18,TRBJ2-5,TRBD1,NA,TGTGCCAGCTCACCGCCCGGTGGGACAGGACAAGAGACCCAGTACTTC,CASSPPGGTGQETQYF
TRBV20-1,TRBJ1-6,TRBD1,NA,TGCAGTGCTAGTGGCCAGGGGGACGGTTCACCCCTCCACTTT,CSASGQGDGSPLHF
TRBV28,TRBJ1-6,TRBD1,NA,TGTGCCAGCAGCCGTGACAGGGAGAGTTCACCCCTCCACTTT,CASSRDRESSPLHF
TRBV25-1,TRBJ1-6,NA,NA,TGTGCCAGCAGTGGAGGTTTTAGGGATTCACCCCTCCACTTT,CASSGGFRDSPLHF
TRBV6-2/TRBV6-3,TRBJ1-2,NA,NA,TGTGCCAGCAGTTACGGTCCGGGCAGAAACTATGGCTACACCTTC,CASSYGPGRNYGYTF
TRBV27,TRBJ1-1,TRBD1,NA,TGTGCCCTTCGACAGGGGGCGCTGACTGAAGCTTTCTTT,CALRQGALTEAFF
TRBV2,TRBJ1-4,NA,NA,TGTGCCAGCAATGCACTAGGGATGACTAATGAAAAACTGTTTTTT,CASNALGMTNEKLFF
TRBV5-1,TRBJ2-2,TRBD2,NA,TGCGCCAGCAGCCGGACTAGCGGGGTCGGGGAGCTGTTTTTT,CASSRTSGVGELFF
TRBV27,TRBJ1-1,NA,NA,TGTGCCAGCAGTCTCCACGGGGTCGACACTGAAGCTTTCTTT,CASSLHGVDTEAFF
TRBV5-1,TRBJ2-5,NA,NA,TGCGCCAGCAGCTTGGGCCAAAAGCTCATCCAAGAGACCCAGTACTTC,CASSLGQKLIQETQYF
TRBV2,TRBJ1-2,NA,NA,TGTGCCAGCAGTGAACAGGGGCAAGCTAACTATGGCTACACCTTC,CASSEQGQANYGYTF